There are a few counts of the clone carrying this T cell receptor (beta chain). Random hexamers were used to reverse transcribe 0.5 to 1 ug of RNA. Across 54 Vbeta and 13 Jbeta, immunoSEQ multiplex PCR amplified TCR beta CDR3. MiXCR, run by TCRdb on the immunoSEQ multiplex PCR reads, gives a single entry per CDR3 protein. The data show some 450,000 distinct CDR3 sequences, more than 80% seen once. Trimming stripped 2 bases from V and 0 bases from J, with 6 bases between. Germline values: CDR1 MNHEY, CDR2 SVGAGI. The length of the CDR3 is 14 residues. FACS was used to enrich TEMRA cells, whereas the CD8+ and CD4+ T cells were obtained by negative isolation. This specimen comes from a study of CD8 T cells in Susac syndrome.

The sample consisted of CD8+ T cells from PBMCs. The sequence was obtained from a human donor with multiple sclerosis. The V gene is TRBV6-5, the J gene TRBJ2-3, with TRBD2 as a possible D gene (5 bases). CDR3 residues: CASSYEGSTDTQYF. As DNA, the CDR3 is TGTGCCAGCAGTTACGAGGGTAGCACAGATACGCAGTATTTT.